The 24 T cell receptor beta chains given below trace back to one sample, sequenced in a study of CD8 T cells in Susac syndrome. RNA was extracted with the RNeasy kit, and a quantity of about 0.45 to 1 ug was reverse transcribed using random hexamers. TCRdb reprocessed the immunoSEQ multiplex PCR reads via MiXCR and lists one record per CDR3 protein. This sample has roughly 150,000 distinct CDR3 sequences, with approximately 95% found just once. Sequenced material: CD8+ T cells from PBMCs. The receptors stem from a human donor with Susac syndrome.

V usage is TRBV12-3 or TRBV12-4 and J usage is TRBJ1-2; D unresolved. Trimming took 5 bases from V and 1 from J, leaving 8 bases between them. The CDR3 covers 13 residues. CDR3 coding DNA: TGTGCCAGCAGTGGTGCCTATAACTATGGCTACACCTTC. It yields the protein CASSGAYNYGYTF.

The J gene is TRBJ2-1, the V gene TRBV9; unclear D gene. The V end was cut by 3 bases, the J end by 5 bases, with 9 bases between. The CDR3 sequence is 13 residues long. The germline CDR1 and CDR2 sequences are SGDLS and YYNGEE. DNA of the CDR3: TGTGCCAGCAGCGCAGACAAGCACAATGAGCAGTTCTTC. It yields the protein CASSADKHNEQFF.

The chain combines TRBV11-1 with TRBJ2-5; D uncertain. CDR1 is SGHAT and CDR2 is FQDESV in the germline V gene (reference sequence). The V end lost 6 bases, the J end lost 5 bases, and 13 bases lay between the germline ends. The length of the CDR3 is 13 residues. In DNA form, the CDR3 reads TGTGCCAGCAGTTCGCCCGAGGATGAGACCCAGTACTTC. As protein: CASSSPEDETQYF.

This chain links TRBV29-1 with TRBJ2-1; 11 bases map to TRBD2. The CDR3 covers 17 residues. Germline-derived CDR1 and CDR2 are SQVTM and ANQGSEA. Trimming cost V 2 bases and J 4 bases; bases outside gene matches: 10. CDR3 amino acids: CSVESLAGGPAYNEQFF. CDR3 sequence (DNA): TGCAGCGTTGAATCGCTAGCGGGAGGCCCGGCGTACAATGAGCAGTTCTTC.

The genes are TRBV20-1 and TRBJ2-3; 7 bases are shared with TRBD2. Per the germline V gene, CDR1 is DFQATT and CDR2 is SNEGSKA (reference sequence). The CDR3 runs 14 residues. The junction had 7 bases not matched to a gene; V was cut back by 5 bases and J by 2 bases. The CDR3 loop reads CSAGGSRYTDTQYF. The DNA for the CDR3 is TGCAGTGCTGGCGGGAGTAGATACACAGATACGCAGTATTTT.

The V gene is TRBV7-8, the J gene TRBJ2-3; TRBD2 matches at 9 bases. Trimming cost V 0 bases and J 2 bases; bases outside gene matches: 21. Germline lookup yields CDR1 SGHVS and CDR2 FQNEAQ. CDR3 length equals 22 residues. The CDR3 is CASSLASQRKGLAGPVTDTQYF. The CDR3 nucleotides read TGTGCCAGCAGCTTAGCGTCTCAGAGAAAGGGGCTAGCGGGGCCAGTCACAGATACGCAGTATTTT. The full variable domain, its missing parts supplied by reference TRBV7-8 and TRBJ2-3, is GAGVSQSPRYKVAKRGQDVALRCDPISGHVSLFWYQQALGQGPEFLTYFQNEAQLDKSGLPSDRFFAERPEGSVSTLKIQRTQQEDSAVYLCASSLASQRKGLAGPVTDTQYFGPGTRLTVL.

The rearrangement uses TRBV27 and TRBJ1-2; perhaps TRBD1 as D (6 bases). The length of the CDR3 is 13 residues. The V end lost 9 bases, the J end lost 4 bases, and 15 bases lay between the germline ends. CDR1 is MNHEY and CDR2 is SMNVEV in the germline V gene (reference sequence). CDR3 coding DNA: TGTGCCAGTGCGGGGGGGCCCGGCTATGGCTACACCTTC. It translates to CASAGGPGYGYTF.

The CDR3, as DNA: TGTGCCAGCAGCCCTTTTCTTGAGGCCAACGTCCTGACTTTC. Amino acids: CASSPFLEANVLTF. The V call is TRBV27, the J call TRBJ2-6; the D is unclear. The germline V gene encodes CDR1 MNHEY and CDR2 SMNVEV (reference sequence). There are 14 residues in the CDR3. V shed 6 bases and J shed 6 bases, with 12 bases lying between them.

V usage is TRBV24-1 and J usage is TRBJ2-7, with 12 bases identical to TRBD1. In germline, CDR1 is KGHDR, CDR2 SFDVKD. There are 18 residues in the CDR3. V shed 5 bases and J 3 bases; nucleotides not matched to a gene: 13. CDR3 bases: TGTGCCACCAGTGGTGGGACAGGGGGCGCGTCCGGAAACTACGAGCAGTACTTC. Its translation is CATSGGTGGASGNYEQYF.

Written as DNA, the CDR3 is TGTGCCAGCAGTGAACGGGGGGACTCTAATGAAAAACTGTTTTTT. Amino acid sequence: CASSERGDSNEKLFF. The gene calls are TRBV2 and TRBJ1-4; D is perhaps TRBD1 (5 bases). Trimming removed 2 bases at V and 3 bases at J, with 10 bases between. Germline V gives CDR1 SNHLY, CDR2 FYNNEI. The CDR3 is 15 amino acids.

The chain employs TRBV28 and TRBJ2-1; the D is unclear. V was trimmed by 6 bases and J by 3 bases, leaving 12 bases between them. The CDR3 has 14 residues. Looked up from germline, CDR1 is MDHEN and CDR2 is SYDVKM. CDR3 loop: CASRLPTGYNEQFF. In DNA form, the CDR3 reads TGTGCCAGCAGACTCCCGACTGGCTACAATGAGCAGTTCTTC.

This chain uses TRBV24-1 with TRBJ2-7, with TRBD1 identical over 12 bases. From germline, CDR1 is KGHDR and CDR2 SFDVKD. The CDR3 covers 18 residues. J gave up 3 bases and V 2 bases, and 10 bases lay outside the gene matches. The chain's CDR3 is CATSDSVIGDRGHYEQYF. The CDR3 DNA reads TGTGCCACCAGTGATTCGGTGATAGGGGACAGGGGGCACTACGAGCAGTACTTC.

This chain uses TRBV9 with TRBJ1-4; 8 nucleotides align to TRBD1. Germline trimming cut 3 bases from V and 8 bases from J; bases unmatched to any gene: 3. CDR1 and CDR2 from the germline V gene are SGDLS and YYNGEE. The CDR3 sequence is 13 residues long. This chain's CDR3 is CASSGTGYEKLFF. CDR3 sequence (DNA): TGTGCCAGCAGCGGGACAGGGTACGAAAAACTGTTTTTT.

This chain connects TRBV7-2 to TRBJ2-5; D is undetermined. The CDR3 consists of 15 residues. The germline gives CDR1 SGHTA, CDR2 FQGNSA. V gave up 7 bases and J gave up 0 bases, with 15 bases separating them. Here the CDR3 DNA reads TGTGCCAGCACCCCGAGCATGGAAGACCAAGAGACCCAGTACTTC. Its protein product is CASTPSMEDQETQYF.

This clonotype has only one observation. V gene TRBV15 combines with J gene TRBJ1-4; D is unclear. The CDR3 sequence is 10 residues long. The V end was cut by 8 bases, the J end by 8 bases, with 6 bases between. Per germline, CDR1 LNHNV and CDR2 YYDKDF (reference sequence). The CDR3 bases are TGTGCCACCGGGGAGGAAAAACTGTTTTTT. Translating gives CATGEEKLFF.

The CDR3 protein is CASSRMSSSYEQYF. The CDR3 DNA is TGTGCCAGCAGCCGGATGTCCAGTAGTTACGAGCAGTACTTC. V usage is TRBV5-6 and J usage is TRBJ2-7; D is ambiguous. CDR1 is SGHDT and CDR2 is YYEEEE in the germline V gene. Trimming shortened V by 4 bases and J by 4 bases, and 15 bases separated the two germline ends. The CDR3 runs 14 residues.

The chain recombines TRBV5-4 with TRBJ1-4; weak D call: TRBD1 (6 bases). Germline CDR1 SGHNT, CDR2 YYREEE (reference sequence). The germline V and J ends were trimmed by 3 bases and 4 bases, with 16 bases remaining between them. The CDR3 is 16 amino acids. This CDR3 reads CASSSYVTGLNEKLFF. The CDR3 nucleotides are TGTGCCAGCAGCTCCTACGTGACAGGCCTTAATGAAAAACTGTTTTTT.

The chain recombines TRBV27 with TRBJ1-5; the D is unclear. The V and J ends lost 3 bases and 3 bases respectively, with 9 bases between them. Germline lookup yields CDR1 MNHEY and CDR2 SMNVEV (reference sequence). The CDR3 runs to 14 residues. CDR3 DNA sequence: TGTGCCAGCAGTTTCGACGGAATCAATCAGCCCCAGCATTTT. Translated: CASSFDGINQPQHF.

The chain uses TRBV19 and TRBJ2-1, with 8 nucleotides matching TRBD1. The CDR3 is 16 residues long. Trimming at V came to 4 bases and at J to 0 bases, leaving 5 bases not matched to a gene. Germline V gives CDR1 LNHDA, CDR2 SQIVND (reference sequence). CDR3 DNA sequence: TGTGCCAGTAGTACCTCCACAGGGGGCTCCTACAATGAGCAGTTCTTC. Encoded protein: CASSTSTGGSYNEQFF.

The rearrangement uses TRBV7-6 and TRBJ2-1; 7 nucleotides agree with TRBD1. This CDR3 is built from 16 residues. With 4 bases clipped from V and 0 bases from J, the junction kept 6 bases outside the gene matches. Germline V gene data show CDR1 as SGHVS and CDR2 as FNYEAQ. CDR3 protein: CASSSRQGSSYNEQFF. The CDR3 nucleotides are TGTGCCAGCAGCTCAAGACAGGGAAGCTCCTACAATGAGCAGTTCTTC.

The rearrangement links TRBV11-1 to TRBJ2-1; TRBD1 aligns across 7 bases. The V gene end was trimmed by 5 bases and the J gene end by 9 bases; junction bases not matched to a gene: 13. This CDR3 spans 15 amino acids. Per the germline V gene, CDR1 is SGHAT and CDR2 is FQDESV (reference sequence). Here the CDR3 DNA reads TGTGCCAGCAGCGAAAGCGCAAAGGCAGGGGGTGAGCAGTTCTTC. Its translation is CASSESAKAGGEQFF. The full variable domain, completed using reference TRBV11-1 and TRBJ2-1, is EAEVAQSPRYKITEKSQAVAFWCDPISGHATLYWYRQILGQGPELLVQFQDESVVDDSQLPKDRFSAERLKGVDSTLKIQPAELGDSAMYLCASSESAKAGGEQFFGPGTRLTVL.

This chain joins TRBV28 and TRBJ2-7; perhaps TRBD1 as D (6 bases). Trimming took off 6 bases at V and 7 bases at J, with 22 bases between the two ends. Germline V gives CDR1 MDHEN, CDR2 SYDVKM. The CDR3 extends over 15 amino acids. In DNA form, the CDR3 reads TGTGCCAGCAGAAACCCGGGACAAGGGGGACGGGAGCAGTACTTC. This codes for CASRNPGQGGREQYF.

The genes are TRBV30 and TRBJ2-1; a weak D match, TRBD1 (6 bases). The germline CDR1 and CDR2 sequences are GTSNPN and SVGIG (reference sequence). Trimming stripped 6 bases from V and 6 bases from J, with 15 bases between. This CDR3 contains 13 residues. In DNA form, the CDR3 reads TGTGCCTGCCTTACCGGGACATCCAATGAGCAGTTCTTC. This sequence encodes CACLTGTSNEQFF.

The gene calls are TRBV5-4 and TRBJ2-7, with a possible D match to TRBD2 (5 bases). CDR1 is SGHNT and CDR2 is YYREEE in the germline V gene (reference sequence). Trimming took off 0 bases at V and 7 bases at J, with 20 bases between the two ends. CDR3 length equals 16 residues. In DNA, the CDR3 is TGTGCCAGCAGCTTGGGAACCGGGGAACATACGCGGGAGCAGTACTTC. This encodes CASSLGTGEHTREQYF.